This T cell receptor (beta chain) is from a study of long-term antiretroviral therapy in people with HIV. Trimming took 3 bases from V and 5 from J; bases not matched to a gene: 1. The CDR3 runs 12 residues. From germline, CDR1 is SGHTS and CDR2 YDEGEE. The authors ran the immunoSEQ assay, v3.0, at survey level. Data came from immunoSEQ multiplex PCR; TCRdb stores just in-frame clones and leaves some out. The profile shows several thousand clones, around four fifths of them singletons. The starting material was unsorted PBMCs, obtained 0.5 years before starting antiretroviral therapy. The V gene is TRBV5-8, the J gene TRBJ1-2; the match to TRBD1 covers 7 bases. The receptor comes from a man in his forties with HIV. CDR3 residues: CASSSQGYGYTF. CDR3 DNA sequence: TGTGCCAGCAGCTCACAGGGGTATGGCTACACCTTC.